Below are 18 T cell receptor beta chains sequenced from a single sample in a study of shared clonotypes between healthy human individuals. Assay: immunoSEQ multiplex PCR; the TCRdb copy retains only in-frame clones and omits some. The data contain under 750,000 clones, around 70% of them seen just once; the ten biggest clones take up about 1.7%. The specimen sequenced was memory CD4+ T cells sorted from blood. Subset defined: CD45RA-negative fraction. The receptors shown here come from a woman in her twenties or thirties in good health.

This clone was observed a few times. This could be a read error, since a much larger clone is one nucleotide away. Other DNA sequences within the sample encode an identical CDR3. The J gene is TRBJ1-1, the V gene TRBV14, with a weak D call TRBD1 (5 bases). V was shortened by 2 bases and J by 1 base, with 5 bases between the two germline ends. CDR3 length: 13 residues. Germline assignment: CDR1 SGHDN and CDR2 FVKESK. The DNA of the CDR3 is TGTGCCAGCAGCCAAACAGGGAACACTGAAGCTTTCTTT. Its translation: CASSQTGNTEAFF.

As regards this clone: The same CDR3 can be traced to other DNA sequences in this sample. V gene TRBV7-2 combines with J gene TRBJ1-5; D gene ambiguous. There are 15 residues in the CDR3. Germline V CDR1 and CDR2: SGHTA, FQGNSA. Trimming took off 5 bases at V and 0 bases at J, with 11 bases between the two ends. CDR3 residues: CASSPTALSNQPQHF. For the CDR3, the DNA is TGTGCCAGCAGCCCTACAGCCCTTAGCAATCAGCCCCAGCATTTT.

V and J are TRBV5-4 and TRBJ2-3, with 11 nucleotides matching TRBD1. Trimming removed 4 bases from V and 6 bases from J; junction bases left unmatched: 7. The CDR3 consists of 15 residues. In germline, CDR1 is SGHNT, CDR2 YYREEE (reference sequence). The CDR3 nucleotides are TGTGCCAGCAGCGCGAGGGACAGGGGGATTGATACGCAGTATTTT. Translation gives CASSARDRGIDTQYF.

This clone was recorded many times. The chain combines TRBV7-9 with TRBJ2-1; a possible D gene is TRBD1 (6 bases). CDR3 length equals 14 residues. Germline CDR1 SEHNR, CDR2 FQNEAQ (reference sequence). The V end lost 8 bases, the J end lost 3 bases, and 14 bases lay between the germline ends. The CDR3 DNA is TGTGCCAGCGACCGGGACAAAATCTACAATGAGCAGTTCTTC. Protein sequence: CASDRDKIYNEQFF.

The chain employs TRBV28 and TRBJ2-7; 7 nucleotides line up with TRBD2. The CDR3 runs to 16 residues. Per the germline V gene, CDR1 is MDHEN and CDR2 is SYDVKM. With 2 bases clipped from V and 1 base from J, the junction kept 8 bases outside the gene matches. The CDR3 loop reads CASSLNGRGGSYEQYF. The CDR3 DNA reads as TGTGCCAGCAGTTTAAATGGGAGGGGTGGTTCCTACGAGCAGTACTTC.

V usage is TRBV4-1 and J usage is TRBJ2-3; D is undetermined. Trimming removed 1 base at V and 4 bases at J, with 18 bases between. CDR1 and CDR2 from the germline V gene are MGHRA and YSYEKL. CDR3 length equals 17 residues. The DNA of the CDR3 is TGCGCCAGCAGCCAAGGGATGGGGTGGGGTGGATCAGATACGCAGTATTTT. This gives the protein CASSQGMGWGGSDTQYF.

V is TRBV7-2 and J is TRBJ1-3; D is unresolved. V shed 1 base and J shed 0 bases, with 10 bases lying between them. This CDR3 spans 16 amino acids. Germline-derived CDR1 and CDR2 are SGHTA and FQGNSA. DNA for the CDR3: TGTGCCAGCAGCTTAGACCGCCGGAGCTCTGGAAACACCATATATTTT. Translating it yields CASSLDRRSSGNTIYF.

This rearrangement joins TRBV19 to TRBJ2-2; 11 nucleotides match TRBD1. This CDR3 contains 18 residues. The V segment lost 0 bases and the J segment 3 bases; nucleotides outside the gene matches: 6. The V gene's germline CDR1 is LNHDA and CDR2 SQIVND (reference sequence). CDR3 nucleotide sequence: TGTGCCAGTAGTATAGATCCGCCGGGACAGGGGGACACCGGGGAGCTGTTTTTT. Its translation is CASSIDPPGQGDTGELFF.

The chain has TRBV5-1 and TRBJ2-1; tentative D call: TRBD2 (6 bases). Germline assignment: CDR1 SGHRS and CDR2 YFSETQ. This CDR3 has 15 residues. Trimming removed 2 bases at V and 10 bases at J, with 19 bases between. The CDR3 is CASSLEERVRAEQFF. DNA for the CDR3: TGCGCCAGCAGCTTAGAGGAGCGGGTGAGGGCGGAGCAGTTCTTC. Full variable domain (missing parts from reference TRBV5-1 and TRBJ2-1): KAGVTQTPRYLIKTRGQQVTLSCSPISGHRSVSWYQQTPGQGLQFLFEYFSETQRNKGNFPGRFSGRQFSNSRSEMNVSTLELGDSALYLCASSLEERVRAEQFFGPGTRLTVL.

To note about this clone: The sample carries other DNA sequences with the same CDR3. This rearrangement joins TRBV11-2 to TRBJ2-1; possibly TRBD2 for D (6 bases). CDR1 is SGHAT and CDR2 is FQNNGV in the germline V gene. Trimming shortened V by 1 base and J by 0 bases, and 7 bases separated the two germline ends. This CDR3 has 15 residues. CDR3 sequence: CASSLVGGSYNEQFF. CDR3 DNA: TGTGCCAGCAGCTTAGTCGGGGGCTCCTACAATGAGCAGTTCTTC.

The chain joins TRBV11-2 to TRBJ2-5; D possibly uses TRBD1 or TRBD2 (5 bases each). The germline V gene encodes CDR1 SGHAT and CDR2 FQNNGV. This CDR3 is built from 16 residues. V lost 1 base, J lost 3 bases, and 15 bases lay in between. CDR3 DNA sequence: TGTGCCAGCAGCTTAGTTGGGGGACCCCACAAAGAGACCCAGTACTTC. Translating it yields CASSLVGGPHKETQYF.

The chain combines TRBV2 with TRBJ2-3; D call uncertain. Between the trimmed V and J ends, which lost 4 bases and 5 bases, there was a span of 10 bases. This CDR3 spans 13 amino acids. CDR1 is SNHLY, CDR2 FYNNEI, per germline. For the CDR3, the DNA is TGTGCCAGCAGTGCCACCATGGAAGATACGCAGTATTTT. It codes for CASSATMEDTQYF.

In its sample, this clone was seen a few times. The chain uses TRBV5-1 and TRBJ1-4; TRBD1 agrees at 9 bases. Germline V CDR1 and CDR2: SGHRS, YFSETQ. V dropped 4 bases and J dropped 11; count of bases not matched to a gene: 12. The CDR3 length is 15 residues. As DNA, the CDR3 is TGCGCCAGCAGCCCGGGGGACAGGGATTCGGGGAAACTGTTTTTT. Residues: CASSPGDRDSGKLFF.

This clone was counted a single time. The J gene is TRBJ2-2, the V gene TRBV7-2; 7 bases are a match to TRBD2. Looked up from germline, CDR1 is SGHTA and CDR2 is FQGNSA. The J segment lost 2 bases and the V segment lost 7 bases, leaving 4 bases of the junction unmatched. This CDR3 comprises 14 residues. The CDR3 region is CASKPGGNTGELFF. The CDR3 DNA is TGTGCCAGCAAACCGGGAGGTAACACCGGGGAGCTGTTTTTT. The full variable domain, its missing parts supplied by reference TRBV7-2 and TRBJ2-2, is GAGVSQSPSNKVTEKGKDVELRCDPISGHTALYWYRQSLGQGLEFLIYFQGNSAPDKSGLPSDRFSAERTGGSVSTLTIQRTQQEDSAVYLCASKPGGNTGELFFGEGSRLTVL.

The rearrangement links TRBV12-5 to TRBJ2-7; no definite D call. The length of the CDR3 is 12 residues. Germline V gives CDR1 LGHNT, CDR2 FRNRAP. V lost 2 bases, J lost 6 bases, and 8 bases lay in between. The CDR3 is CASGLMEGEQYF. The CDR3 nucleotides are TGTGCTAGTGGTTTGATGGAAGGCGAGCAGTACTTC. Full variable domain (missing parts from reference TRBV12-5 and TRBJ2-7): DARVTQTPRHKVTEMGQEVTMRCQPILGHNTVFWYRQTMMQGLELLAYFRNRAPLDDSGMPKDRFSAEMPDATLATLKIQPSEPRDSAVYFCASGLMEGEQYFGPGTRLTVT.

This chain connects TRBV14 to TRBJ1-3; TRBD1 agrees at 8 bases. Germline CDR1 reads SGHDN; CDR2 reads FVKESK. J lost 0 bases, V lost 1 base, and 8 bases had no gene match. This CDR3 is built from 18 residues. As DNA, the CDR3 is TGTGCCAGCAGCCAAGTCCGACAGGGGTACGGCTCTGGAAACACCATATATTTT. It encodes CASSQVRQGYGSGNTIYF.

This clone has ten or more counts. This same CDR3 is encoded by further DNA sequences in the sample. CDR3 nucleotides: TGTGCCAGCAGTTCTAGGTATGGCTACACCTTC. As protein: CASSSRYGYTF. The chain is built from TRBV28 and TRBJ1-2; D ambiguous. V lost 4 bases to trimming and J lost 5 bases, with 5 bases between them. The CDR3 loop spans 11 amino acids. Germline V gene data show CDR1 as MDHEN and CDR2 as SYDVKM.

The chain recombines TRBV7-7 with TRBJ2-3; tentatively, D is TRBD1 (6 bases). The CDR3 loop spans 13 amino acids. Trimming left V 5 bases short and J 8 bases short, with 14 bases between. CDR1 is SSHAT and CDR2 is FNYEAQ in the germline V gene (reference sequence). The CDR3 loop is CASSPEGGGTQYF. CDR3 bases: TGTGCCAGCAGCCCCGAAGGGGGTGGTACGCAGTATTTT.